This is a list of T cell receptor beta chains from one sample in a study of cytomegalovirus exposure and HLA in healthy donors. Profiled with immunoSEQ multiplex PCR; TCRdb holds only in-frame clones, not every one. The sample records over 150,000 clones, 70% to 85% being singletons. Input material: PBMCs. The receptors shown here come from a man in his thirties or forties in good health and CMV-seropositive. The CDR3 runs from the conserved cysteine through the conserved F or W. Each record gives: J gene, clone size, V gene, D gene, CDR3 protein. The D gene is left open where the match is weak. Clone size appears in some rows only: once, few, many, or a class for an expanded clone.

j_call: TRBJ2-3
clone_size: NA
v_call: TRBV9
d_call: TRBD2
cdr3_aa: CASSSGRGGTDTQYF

j_call: TRBJ1-5
clone_size: once
v_call: TRBV19
d_call: NA
cdr3_aa: CASSMRDQPQHF

j_call: TRBJ2-7
clone_size: NA
v_call: TRBV18
d_call: NA
cdr3_aa: CASSPFTGTQNYEQYF

j_call: TRBJ2-7
clone_size: NA
v_call: TRBV5-6
d_call: TRBD1
cdr3_aa: CASIPGTGGFGEQYF

j_call: TRBJ2-2
clone_size: NA
v_call: TRBV15
d_call: TRBD1
cdr3_aa: CATSRDPAGGNTGELFF

j_call: TRBJ2-2
clone_size: NA
v_call: TRBV7-9
d_call: NA
cdr3_aa: CASSLDSGAGELFF

j_call: TRBJ1-1
clone_size: NA
v_call: TRBV2
d_call: TRBD1
cdr3_aa: CASRLGGQGGTEAFF

j_call: TRBJ2-1
clone_size: NA
v_call: TRBV4-2
d_call: TRBD2
cdr3_aa: CASSQNSGGAYNEQFF

j_call: TRBJ2-5
clone_size: NA
v_call: TRBV19
d_call: TRBD1
cdr3_aa: CASSPTRQGNRETQYF

j_call: TRBJ1-4
clone_size: few
v_call: TRBV5-1
d_call: TRBD1
cdr3_aa: CASSLQGGGEKLIF

j_call: TRBJ1-2
clone_size: NA
v_call: TRBV2
d_call: NA
cdr3_aa: CASSDWGGLGYYGYTF

j_call: TRBJ1-4
clone_size: NA
v_call: TRBV9
d_call: NA
cdr3_aa: CASSVTPGGANEKLFF

j_call: TRBJ1-2
clone_size: NA
v_call: TRBV13
d_call: NA
cdr3_aa: CASSPAGDWGYTF

j_call: TRBJ1-2
clone_size: NA
v_call: TRBV7-2
d_call: NA
cdr3_aa: CASSFDRANYGYTF

j_call: TRBJ2-3
clone_size: NA
v_call: TRBV9
d_call: TRBD1
cdr3_aa: CASSGGSDRVTDTQYF

j_call: TRBJ2-5
clone_size: NA
v_call: TRBV6-6
d_call: TRBD2
cdr3_aa: CASSSTSGGTETQYF

j_call: TRBJ2-7
clone_size: NA
v_call: TRBV2
d_call: NA
cdr3_aa: CANSRDSSSYEQYF

j_call: TRBJ2-7
clone_size: NA
v_call: TRBV28
d_call: NA
cdr3_aa: CASSLYEQYF

j_call: TRBJ2-7
clone_size: NA
v_call: TRBV6-5
d_call: NA
cdr3_aa: CASSYSNWGPSEQYF

j_call: TRBJ2-5
clone_size: NA
v_call: TRBV6-5
d_call: TRBD2
cdr3_aa: CASSPTGTKETQYF

j_call: TRBJ2-7
clone_size: few
v_call: TRBV29-1
d_call: NA
cdr3_aa: CSVVSESYEQYF

j_call: TRBJ2-3
clone_size: NA
v_call: TRBV7-6
d_call: NA
cdr3_aa: CASSLAPTGGDTQYF

j_call: TRBJ1-1
clone_size: NA
v_call: TRBV4-2
d_call: NA
cdr3_aa: CASSRTGTAFF

j_call: TRBJ1-6
clone_size: NA
v_call: TRBV4-3
d_call: NA
cdr3_aa: CASSQDSRGSDSPLHF

j_call: TRBJ2-7
clone_size: NA
v_call: TRBV5-1
d_call: NA
cdr3_aa: CASSVSGSYEQYF

j_call: TRBJ2-7
clone_size: NA
v_call: TRBV6-6
d_call: NA
cdr3_aa: CASSYGGGRSYEQYF

j_call: TRBJ1-1
clone_size: NA
v_call: TRBV2
d_call: TRBD1
cdr3_aa: CASSDAGGLTEAFF

j_call: TRBJ1-5
clone_size: NA
v_call: TRBV7-6
d_call: NA
cdr3_aa: CASSLQGGPNQPQHF

j_call: TRBJ1-5
clone_size: NA
v_call: TRBV4-1
d_call: TRBD1
cdr3_aa: CASSQGRGDQPQHF

j_call: TRBJ1-1
clone_size: NA
v_call: TRBV10-3
d_call: TRBD1
cdr3_aa: CAISALDRGGVAFF

j_call: TRBJ2-1
clone_size: once
v_call: TRBV5-5
d_call: TRBD1
cdr3_aa: CASSSGQGAQDEQFF

j_call: TRBJ2-7
clone_size: NA
v_call: TRBV6-1
d_call: TRBD1
cdr3_aa: CASSRDRTGGEQYF

j_call: TRBJ2-2
clone_size: NA
v_call: TRBV6-5
d_call: NA
cdr3_aa: CASSYSSLNTGELFF

j_call: TRBJ2-5
clone_size: NA
v_call: TRBV4-2
d_call: TRBD2
cdr3_aa: CASSQVSGGARETQYF

j_call: TRBJ1-6
clone_size: NA
v_call: TRBV5-1
d_call: TRBD1
cdr3_aa: CASSSTQGAFYNSPLHF

j_call: TRBJ2-1
clone_size: NA
v_call: TRBV10-2
d_call: NA
cdr3_aa: CASARRELYNEQFF

j_call: TRBJ2-6
clone_size: few
v_call: TRBV5-4
d_call: NA
cdr3_aa: CASSRTEGVLTF

j_call: TRBJ2-2
clone_size: NA
v_call: TRBV30
d_call: TRBD1
cdr3_aa: CAWCDRDGTGELFF

j_call: TRBJ2-7
clone_size: NA
v_call: TRBV27
d_call: TRBD2
cdr3_aa: CASSYRRDYAYEQYF

j_call: TRBJ2-7
clone_size: NA
v_call: TRBV9
d_call: NA
cdr3_aa: CASSPGLNYEQYF

j_call: TRBJ2-7
clone_size: NA
v_call: TRBV4-1
d_call: NA
cdr3_aa: CASSQETSSSYEQYF

j_call: TRBJ2-7
clone_size: NA
v_call: TRBV7-2
d_call: TRBD2
cdr3_aa: CASSLAGTSGGYEQYF

j_call: TRBJ2-7
clone_size: NA
v_call: TRBV7-2
d_call: TRBD2
cdr3_aa: CASSLGISGKTSYEQYF

j_call: TRBJ1-5
clone_size: NA
v_call: TRBV6-1
d_call: NA
cdr3_aa: CASGTQGYSNQPQHF

j_call: TRBJ2-3
clone_size: NA
v_call: TRBV2
d_call: TRBD1
cdr3_aa: CASRQTGLQGLAQYF

j_call: TRBJ2-1
clone_size: NA
v_call: TRBV2
d_call: TRBD1
cdr3_aa: CASHRRTGPSNEQFF

j_call: TRBJ1-3
clone_size: NA
v_call: TRBV5-1
d_call: NA
cdr3_aa: CASSLDGVNGNTIYF

j_call: TRBJ2-2
clone_size: NA
v_call: TRBV30
d_call: TRBD2
cdr3_aa: CAWRMGAGTGELFF

j_call: TRBJ1-1
clone_size: NA
v_call: TRBV11-2
d_call: TRBD1
cdr3_aa: CASSGVGTATEAFF

j_call: TRBJ2-5
clone_size: NA
v_call: TRBV7-7
d_call: TRBD1
cdr3_aa: CASSSQGVGETQYF

j_call: TRBJ2-2
clone_size: NA
v_call: TRBV28
d_call: NA
cdr3_aa: CASSLLNAGTGELFF

j_call: TRBJ2-2
clone_size: NA
v_call: TRBV4-1
d_call: NA
cdr3_aa: CASSQERGKMNTGELFF

j_call: TRBJ2-7
clone_size: NA
v_call: TRBV5-5
d_call: TRBD2
cdr3_aa: CASSERGTRSSYEQYF

j_call: TRBJ2-3
clone_size: NA
v_call: TRBV5-1
d_call: TRBD1
cdr3_aa: CASTSTGAFTDTQYF

j_call: TRBJ2-5
clone_size: once
v_call: TRBV10-3
d_call: TRBD2
cdr3_aa: CAIGTGTRGETQYF